The source of this T cell receptor beta chain is a study of blood T cells in healthy people across ages. Study-level points and caveats: Strong correlation existed between TCR beta diversity and naive T cell percentage. Since the PBMCs were unsorted, naive and antigen-experienced cells could not be conclusively compared.

This clonotype was seen more than once but under ten times. Antigen unknown. PCR was performed a second time for about 6 to 12 cycles using a sample-barcoded 5' primer and a J-beta primer mix. All samples gave at least 2.5 million CDR3-containing paired-end reads. Each CDR3 protein is one row after TCRdb ran MiXCR on the 5' RACE reads. In the table there are about 1.4 million distinct CDR3 sequences, 59% of which are singletons. Each sample provided at least 6 micrograms of extracted total RNA. Sequencing input: blood. This TCR was sampled from a man between 18 and 35 years old in good health.

Here the CDR3 DNA reads TGTGCCACCAGAGACACAGATACGCAGTATTTT. Residues: CATRDTDTQYF. The chain combines TRBV25-1 with TRBJ2-3; D gene unclear. Trimming left V 10 bases short and J 2 bases short, with 7 bases between. CDR3 length equals 11 residues. CDR1 MGHDK and CDR2 SYGVNS come from the germline V gene.